This T cell receptor (beta chain) derives from a study of T cell changes during pregnancy in multiple sclerosis. V lost 6 bases and J lost 3; bases outside the gene matches: 12. The CDR3 has 16 residues. Germline V gene data show CDR1 as LNHDA and CDR2 as SQIVND (reference sequence). TCRdb keeps only in-frame clones here, not all; method: immunoSEQ multiplex PCR. The sample carries tens of thousands of clones, about 87% recorded once. The sequencing used CD4+ T cells from peripheral blood mononuclear cells, collected in the second trimester of pregnancy. The chain employs TRBV19 and TRBJ1-1, with 8 nucleotides matching TRBD1. The TCR sequence derives from a female donor in good health, enrolled as a control in a pregnancy study. As DNA, the CDR3 is TGTGCCAGTAGCTCCCGGGCAGGGGGCTGGGACACTGAAGCTTTCTTT. Protein product: CASSSRAGGWDTEAFF.